The T cell receptor beta chain under discussion was sequenced for a study of blood T cell repertoires in COVID-19 (dated by TCRdb to the early 2020s). For the study in its entirety: Samples covering the acute and convalescent phases of COVID-19 were provided by collaborators in the United States, Italy and Spain. The prospective study material was composed of cDNA or gDNA derived from T cells, B-cell-depleted T cells, or PBMCs. Nearly every sample came with metadata listing a de-identified subject ID, COVID-19 status, age in years and sex. The samples were drawn from two sources: the first 160 participants of the ongoing ImmuneRACE study, and 1,200 or so subjects contributed by 6 global collaborators. Where HLA class I and class II types were available, the types were taken from metadata supplied by the sample provider, not from assay-based typing. The dataset comprised deeply sampled blood TCRbeta repertoires from subjects exposed to, actively infected with, or recovered from COVID-19. The repertoires were made available in a free public database intended to serve as a resource for research on the immune response to SARS-CoV-2. Beyond this particular receptor, the publication reports: How much clinical and demographic metadata was included differed by source and by participant, and the metadata was provided uncurated.

Enrolling through a virtual design, the prospective study's participants ranged in age from about 18 to 89 years and lived across 24 United States geographic areas. In the prospective study, participants were assigned to cohorts based on the clinical history participants reported in a screening survey and a study questionnaire. In the prospective study, whole blood, serum and a nasopharyngeal or oropharyngeal swab were collected from each participant by mobile phlebotomists. Over an approximately two-month period, participants in the prospective study had the option of providing additional blood draws and questionnaires. Prospective study blood samples were shipped either frozen or at room temperature before DNA extraction. TCRbeta CDR3 regions were amplified from genomic DNA by means of the immunoSEQ Assay, a bias-controlled multiplex PCR. The original methods were these. The number of nucleated cells in each sample was estimated by amplification of reference gene primers within the assay. To quantify the absolute abundance of each unique TCRbeta CDR3 rearrangement, sequence reads were collapsed and filtered. For each sample, productive Simpson clonality was calculated as the square root of Simpson's diversity index over productive rearrangements. The table comes from immuneACCESS by way of TCRdb, which keeps in-frame sequences with V and J called. Part of the clones is missing from these tables; in studies checked, under half for an unresolved V gene and the rest for unknown reasons. The V and J calls and clone size come from that table; D and trimming were worked out from the DNA. The sample table records hundreds of thousands of clones; approximately 86% of these occur just once. In total, the top ten clones hold around 4% of the sample.

Points on this clone: The specificity of this receptor is unknown. Per-nucleotide qualities are absent, and no much larger clonotype sits a single base away.

Specimen: PBMCs or T cells enriched from blood (not recorded which). The sequence derives from a middle-aged woman with acute COVID-19.

The CDR3 protein is CASSLGAAGFVNEQFF. DNA sequence: TGCGCCAGCAGCTTAGGGGCTGCCGGGTTTGTAAATGAGCAGTTCTTC. Rearrangement joined TRBV5-1 to TRBJ2-1; the best D guess is TRBD1, with 5 bases matching. V lost 2 bases and J lost 7 bases; the stretch between them is 19 bases long. From the cysteine up to the phenylalanine, the CDR3 has a length of 16 residues. Of all the DNA, just the CDR3 is kept, 48 bases in frame from base 1. Based on the germline V gene, the CDR1 and CDR2 sequences are SGHRS and YFSETQ.